This T cell receptor beta chain was captured in a study of technical replicates of blood from a handful of donors. Germline-derived CDR1 and CDR2 are MNHEY and SMNVEV (reference sequence). The CDR3 length is 14 residues. V was trimmed by 5 bases and J by 0 bases, leaving 5 bases between them. Method: immunoSEQ multiplex PCR; TCRdb's copy keeps in-frame clones and lacks some. Of about 80,000 clones listed, roughly 94% were seen once; the top ten hold under 0.4%. The specimen sequenced was T cells isolated from PBMCs. This receptor was obtained from a human donor in good health. The chain has TRBV27 and TRBJ2-6, with D unclear. The CDR3: CASSPISGANVLTF. DNA of the CDR3: TGTGCCAGCAGTCCAATCTCTGGGGCCAACGTCCTGACTTTC.